The source of this TCR beta chain is a study of immune evolution from preneoplasia to lung adenocarcinoma. About the study: HLA loss of heterozygosity: roughly 6.6% AIS, about 15% MIA, over 30% ADC, none AAH.

V was trimmed by 9 bases and J by 7 bases, leaving 15 bases between them. Germline CDR1 and CDR2: LNHDA and SQIVND (reference sequence). The CDR3 is 13 amino acids. Clones were sequenced by immunoSEQ multiplex PCR, and TCRdb holds only the in-frame ones, with some missing. The sample contains under 9,000 clones, roughly four fifths of which appear only once. This receptor was identified in a donor aged 70 or older with lung adenocarcinoma. Some clones in this sample may be carry-over from other donors' samples. The sample was FFPE atypical adenomatous hyperplasia tissue from the lung. Subset given: atypical adenomatous hyperplasia (AAH), lung preneoplasia. The V call is TRBV19, the J call TRBJ2-2, with D possibly TRBD2 on 6 matching bases. CDR3 amino acids: CARLAAQRGELFF. In DNA, the CDR3 is TGTGCCAGACTAGCCGCCCAGCGCGGGGAGCTGTTTTTT.